The 27 T cell receptor beta chains given below trace back to one sample, sequenced in a study of blood T cell repertoires in COVID-19. Libraries were prepared by immunoSEQ multiplex PCR; TCRdb keeps only in-frame clonotypes and omits some of them. The repertoire holds about 250,000 clones, with roughly 80% as singletons. Sequencing was carried out using peripheral blood. These receptors originate from an older woman with active or convalescent COVID-19.

The rearrangement links TRBV9 to TRBJ2-1; 8 bases map to TRBD2. V gave up 0 bases and J gave up 9 bases; unmatched junction bases: 11. This CDR3 has 16 residues. Germline assignment: CDR1 SGDLS and CDR2 YYNGEE. The CDR3 here is CASSVVPSGRGGEQFF. CDR3 sequence (DNA): TGTGCCAGCAGCGTAGTTCCCAGCGGGAGAGGGGGTGAGCAGTTCTTC.

The chain employs TRBV10-2 and TRBJ2-6, with D perhaps TRBD1 (6 bases). CDR3 size: 18 residues. Germline CDR1 WSHSY, CDR2 SAAADI. The ends were cut back, 5 bases at V and 0 bases at J, with 17 bases in the middle. CDR3 coding DNA: TGCGCCAGCAGTAACCCACCGACAGGTGTCTCTGGGGCCAACGTCCTGACTTTC. It encodes CASSNPPTGVSGANVLTF.

J is TRBJ2-2 and V is TRBV3-1 (or the pseudogene TRBV3-2); 8 nucleotides agree with TRBD2. The length of the CDR3 is 16 residues. Germline V lookup: CDR1 LGHDT, CDR2 YNNKEL (reference sequence). J lost 3 bases, V lost 0 bases, and 3 bases had no gene match. The CDR3, as DNA: TGTGCCAGCAGCCAAGAGGTAGCGGGATACACCGGGGAGCTGTTTTTT. Protein product: CASSQEVAGYTGELFF.

This clone has just a few counts. This rearrangement joins TRBV7-8 to TRBJ2-5; D might be TRBD2 (6 bases). There are 15 residues in the CDR3. Germline values: CDR1 SGHVS, CDR2 FQNEAQ. V was shortened by 1 base and J by 2 bases, with 11 bases between the two germline ends. DNA of the CDR3: TGTGCCAGCAGCTTAGTGGGGACTTTTCAAGAGACCCAGTACTTC. This encodes CASSLVGTFQETQYF.

This clone was seen a single time. The chain employs TRBV28 and TRBJ1-1, with 10 bases fitting TRBD1. The CDR3 is 21 amino acids. The trim removed 6 bases at V and 4 bases at J, leaving 26 bases unmatched. Per the germline V gene, CDR1 is MDHEN and CDR2 is SYDVKM. CDR3 amino acids: CASSKLAPGPGTGDVGTEAFF. CDR3 in DNA: TGTGCCAGCAGCAAACTCGCCCCCGGTCCCGGGACAGGGGATGTGGGCACTGAAGCTTTCTTT.

The gene calls are TRBV6-5 and TRBJ2-2; TRBD2 is a possible D gene (5 bases). The V gene lost 8 bases and the J gene lost 1 base, with 11 bases spanning the gap. Germline CDR1 is MNHEY and CDR2 is SVGAGI. The CDR3 contains 14 residues. The CDR3 reads CASVRLKNTGELFF. CDR3 nucleotide sequence: TGTGCCAGCGTGCGACTAAAGAACACCGGGGAGCTGTTTTTT.

CDR3 loop: CASSNQQGNGNTIYF. The CDR3 DNA follows: TGTGCCAGCTCCAACCAACAGGGAAATGGAAACACCATATATTTT. This sequence joins TRBV19 and TRBJ1-3; a possible D gene is TRBD1 (6 bases). CDR1 is LNHDA and CDR2 is SQIVND in the germline V gene (reference sequence). With 9 bases removed from V and 3 bases from J, the gap between germline ends came to 18 bases. The CDR3 consists of 15 residues.

The V call is TRBV12-3 or TRBV12-4, the J call TRBJ1-1, with unresolved D. V lost 7 bases, J lost 1 base, and 4 bases lay in between. The CDR3 is 11 residues long. CDR3 coding DNA: TGTGCCAGCAATCGGAACACTGAAGCTTTCTTT. Translated, it gives CASNRNTEAFF.

This clone was detected only once. This rearrangement joins TRBV7-8 to TRBJ1-5, with 8 bases that match TRBD1. The CDR3 consists of 18 residues. From germline, CDR1 is SGHVS and CDR2 FQNEAQ. J gave up 3 bases and V 4 bases, and 14 bases lay outside the gene matches. The CDR3 loop reads CASSYQGAQGGINQPQHF. The CDR3 bases are TGTGCCAGCAGCTACCAGGGGGCACAGGGGGGCATCAATCAGCCCCAGCATTTT.

This chain connects TRBV19 to TRBJ1-1; D possibly corresponds to TRBD1 (6 bases). CDR1 and CDR2 (germline): LNHDA, SQIVND (reference sequence). This CDR3 contains 16 residues. V dropped 6 bases and J dropped 0 bases, with 17 bases sitting between them. The DNA of the CDR3 is TGTGCCAGTAGAACCACAGGGACGAGGATGAACACTGAAGCTTTCTTT. Translated, it gives CASRTTGTRMNTEAFF.

The chain links TRBV14 to TRBJ1-1; no firm D call. This CDR3 comprises 13 residues. The V end lost 4 bases, the J end lost 7 bases, and 13 bases lay between the germline ends. In germline, CDR1 is SGHDN, CDR2 FVKESK. This chain's CDR3 is CASSRGNGVEAFF. The CDR3 DNA reads as TGTGCCAGCAGCCGCGGAAACGGGGTTGAAGCTTTCTTT.

The CDR3 loop reads CASSVATGWSGANVLTF. The CDR3, as DNA: TGTGCCAGCAGCGTAGCTACCGGGTGGTCCGGGGCCAACGTCCTGACTTTC. The chain couples TRBV9 to TRBJ2-6; D call uncertain. Trimming shortened V by 0 bases and J by 4 bases, and 14 bases separated the two germline ends. Germline CDR1 and CDR2: SGDLS and YYNGEE. The CDR3 extends over 17 amino acids.

The chain has TRBV7-2 and TRBJ2-2; D might be TRBD1 (6 bases). Trimming took off 0 bases at V and 8 bases at J, with 13 bases between the two ends. CDR3 length equals 15 residues. Germline V lookup: CDR1 SGHTA, CDR2 FQGNSA. CDR3: CASSLAITGSGELFF. DNA of the CDR3: TGTGCCAGCAGCTTAGCGATTACAGGGTCGGGGGAGCTGTTTTTT.

The rearrangement links TRBV7-2 to TRBJ2-1, with 14 bases identical to TRBD2. With V trimmed by 4 bases and J by 2 bases, 7 bases remained unmatched. The CDR3 sequence is 18 residues long. Germline CDR1 SGHTA, CDR2 FQGNSA. CDR3 sequence: CASSSRLAGGPTYNEQFF. DNA for the CDR3: TGTGCCAGCAGCTCCCGACTAGCGGGGGGGCCCACCTACAATGAGCAGTTCTTC.

The chain is built from TRBV5-5 and TRBJ1-2, with D tentatively TRBD1 (6 bases). Trimming cost V 5 bases and J 2 bases, with 16 bases left between them. The CDR3 is made up of 15 amino acids. CDR1 and CDR2 (germline): SGHKS, YYEKEE (reference sequence). The CDR3 is CASRLGHQSNYGYTF. The CDR3 coding sequence is TGTGCCAGCAGACTGGGACACCAAAGCAACTATGGCTACACCTTC.

In this sample, this clone turned up a few times. The chain combines TRBV28 with TRBJ1-4; D remains unclear. V lost 7 bases and J 3 bases, leaving 12 bases between the germline ends. The CDR3 extends over 14 amino acids. Germline assignment: CDR1 MDHEN and CDR2 SYDVKM. The CDR3 nucleotides read TGTGCCAGCACCCCTCGGGGTCCTAATGAAAAACTGTTTTTT. Amino acid sequence: CASTPRGPNEKLFF. The variable domain in full, completed from reference TRBV28 and TRBJ1-4, reads DVKVTQSSRYLVKRTGEKVFLECVQDMDHENMFWYRQDPGLGLRLIYFSYDVKMKEKGDIPEGYSVSREKKERFSLILESASTNQTSMYLCASTPRGPNEKLFFGSGTQLSVL.

This clone was counted between two and nine times. The V and J genes are TRBV5-6 and TRBJ2-2; 9 bases map to TRBD1. The CDR3 length is 16 residues. The germline V gene encodes CDR1 SGHDT and CDR2 YYEEEE. The ends lost 4 bases at V and 5 bases at J; junction bases unmatched: 9. The CDR3 DNA is TGTGCCAGCAGCCCGAACAGGGGGCTTCTAACCGGGGAGCTGTTTTTT. Translating gives CASSPNRGLLTGELFF.

In its sample, this clone was seen a few times. The genes are TRBV6-6 and TRBJ2-2; 11 positions agree with TRBD2. Trimming cost V 7 bases and J 7 bases; bases outside gene matches: 5. The CDR3 has 14 amino acids. Germline loops: CDR1 MNHNY, CDR2 SVGAGI (reference sequence). The CDR3 bases are TGTGCCAGCAATAGCGGGGGGGCGATCGGGGAGCTGTTTTTT. Its protein is CASNSGGAIGELFF.

The chain combines TRBV11-3 with TRBJ2-1; tentative D call: TRBD2 (7 bases). The V gene lost 5 bases and the J gene lost 3 bases, with 23 bases spanning the gap. In germline, CDR1 is SGHNT, CDR2 YENEEA. The CDR3 is 18 residues long. DNA of the CDR3: TGTGCCAGCAGCCTCGGGGGGCGGGGAGGAAGTGGCTACAATGAGCAGTTCTTC. Amino acid sequence: CASSLGGRGGSGYNEQFF.

The chain has TRBV6-6 and TRBJ1-4, with 10 nucleotides matching TRBD1. CDR1 is MNHNY, CDR2 SVGAGI, per germline (reference sequence). This CDR3 has 15 amino acids. The V segment lost 5 bases and the J segment 8 bases; nucleotides outside the gene matches: 8. CDR3 sequence: CASSAGTGVGEKLFF. For the CDR3, the DNA is TGTGCCAGCAGTGCCGGGACAGGGGTTGGGGAAAAACTGTTTTTT.

Remarks on this clone: Additional DNA sequences in this sample encode the identical CDR3. This chain connects TRBV6-5 to TRBJ2-1; D is unclear. The CDR3 extends over 15 amino acids. Germline V CDR1 and CDR2: MNHEY, SVGAGI. Trimming left V 3 bases short and J 1 base short, with 10 bases between. The CDR3 nucleotides read TGTGCCAGCAGTTATAGAGGTTTGTCCTACAATGAGCAGTTCTTC. This encodes CASSYRGLSYNEQFF.

The V gene is TRBV18, the J gene TRBJ1-1, with 7 bases fitting TRBD1. This CDR3 is 12 amino acids long. Germline lookup yields CDR1 KGHSH and CDR2 LQKENI. V lost 4 bases, J lost 7 bases, and 3 bases stayed unmatched. CDR3 region: CASSQDRDEAFF. The CDR3 nucleotides read TGTGCCAGCTCACAAGACAGGGATGAAGCTTTCTTT.

This CDR3 reads CASSGRGRDIQYF. Written as DNA, the CDR3 is TGTGCCAGCAGTGGCAGGGGGCGCGACATTCAGTACTTC. The rearrangement joins TRBV2 to TRBJ2-4; TRBD1 aligns across 8 bases. V trimming: 4 bases; J trimming: 8 bases; junction bases outside the gene matches: 4. The CDR3 loop spans 13 amino acids. CDR1 and CDR2 from the germline V gene are SNHLY and FYNNEI.

A single count supports this clone. The chain is built from TRBV7-2 and TRBJ2-7; 13 positions agree with TRBD2. Germline lookup yields CDR1 SGHTA and CDR2 FQGNSA. V dropped 4 bases and J dropped 4; count of bases not matched to a gene: 4. This CDR3 region has 15 residues. This CDR3 reads CASSSGLAGSYEQYF. The DNA of the CDR3 is TGTGCCAGCAGCTCGGGACTAGCGGGATCTTACGAGCAGTACTTC.

V is TRBV6-1 and J is TRBJ1-1; D is ambiguous. V dropped 3 bases and J dropped 2 bases, with 4 bases sitting between them. CDR3 length equals 12 residues. Germline V lookup: CDR1 MNHNS, CDR2 SASEGT. In DNA, the CDR3 is TGTGCCAGCAGTGACAGAAACACTGAAGCTTTCTTT. Protein product: CASSDRNTEAFF.

The genes are TRBV11-2 and TRBJ1-1; D might be TRBD1 (6 bases). Trimming removed 6 bases at V and 7 bases at J, with 12 bases between. Germline V gene sequence: CDR1 SGHAT, CDR2 FQNNGV. The CDR3 totals 12 residues. The CDR3 here is CASRLGAGEAFF. CDR3 DNA sequence: TGTGCCAGCAGACTGGGGGCCGGTGAAGCTTTCTTT.

On this clone: Its ends do not fully match the called genes, so a read error is possible. Distinct nucleotide sequences in the sample also encode this CDR3. The chain has TRBV19 and TRBJ2-7; 7 positions match TRBD1. Germline loops: CDR1 LNHDA, CDR2 SQIVND (reference sequence). This CDR3 is built from 15 residues. CDR3 DNA sequence: TGTGCCAGTAGTCCCACGACAGGGCGATGGCACGAGCAGTATTTC. Translated: CASSPTTGRWHEQYF.